This is a list of T cell receptor beta chains from one sample in a study of cytomegalovirus exposure and HLA in healthy donors. Clones were read by immunoSEQ multiplex PCR, and TCRdb kept only the in-frame ones, dropping some. The repertoire holds about 140,000 clones, with approximately 79% as singletons. Sequenced sample: PBMCs. All receptors come from a man in his forties or fifties in good health and CMV-seropositive. The CDR3 runs from the conserved cysteine through the conserved F or W.

TRBV30 CAWGPGTGSGTEAFF
TRBV6-6 CASILGSAGVELFF
TRBV7-9 CASSLEIGTGGNTIYF
TRBV7-9 CASSSGLERTGELFF
TRBV19 CASSKQGHGYTF
TRBV28 CASSLRRGVYEKLFF
TRBV5-1 CASSLGPGGQPQHF
TRBV11-2 CASSPKGTSGKDEQFF
TRBV18 CASSPRGTSSLYEQYF
TRBV7-8 CASSVNRGREQYF
TRBV2 CASSIRGPYNSPLHF
TRBV4-2 CASSQDRGEGGQPQHF
TRBV11-2 CASSLERRGHTEAFF
TRBV6-1 CASRRDSNEKLFF
TRBV4-1 CASSQGTGGWYEQYF
TRBV7-9 CASSHQTSGRVNEQFF
TRBV6-1 CASRRDNQPQHF
TRBV4-1 CASSQGLRGSSYEQYF
TRBV5-4 CASSRALTSGKTDTQYF
TRBV9 CASSPGGLTYEQYF
TRBV10-3 CAIKADSGRETQYF
TRBV18 CASSPILADTQYF
TRBV6-7 CAMQGPYSNQPQHF
TRBV7-2 CASSLTGTRANYGYTF
TRBV5-1 CASSTRLAVSYNEQFF
TRBV7-6 CSSSTGLTGLETQYF
TRBV6-1 CASSPGVAGNTIYF